What follows are 13 T cell receptor beta chains derived from one specimen sequenced in a study of T cell responses to AZD1222 COVID-19 vaccine. Measured with immunoSEQ multiplex PCR; TCRdb has only the in-frame clones, and not every one. The repertoire holds roughly 120,000 clones, with roughly 89% as singletons. This specimen consisted of peripheral blood, obtained on day 0 of AZD1222 vaccination. These receptors all come from an adult in good health.

J is TRBJ2-5 and V is TRBV11-2; the D call may be TRBD1 or TRBD2 (5 bases each). CDR1 and CDR2 (germline): SGHAT, FQNNGV. This CDR3 has 11 residues. V lost 0 bases and J 9 bases, leaving 5 bases between the germline ends. For the CDR3, the DNA is TGTGCCAGCAGCTTAGAGGGACCCCAGTACTTC. It codes for CASSLEGPQYF.

The chain joins TRBV7-2 to TRBJ1-5; D unresolved. V lost 0 bases, J lost 7 bases, and 7 bases lay in between. In germline, CDR1 is SGHTA, CDR2 FQGNSA. This CDR3 has 13 amino acids. The CDR3 spells CASSLAVGQPQHF. CDR3 nucleotide sequence: TGTGCCAGCAGCTTAGCGGTAGGGCAGCCCCAGCATTTT. Full variable domain (missing parts from reference TRBV7-2 and TRBJ1-5): GAGVSQSPSNKVTEKGKDVELRCDPISGHTALYWYRQSLGQGLEFLIYFQGNSAPDKSGLPSDRFSAERTGGSVSTLTIQRTQQEDSAVYLCASSLAVGQPQHFGDGTRLSIL.

The gene calls are TRBV10-3 and TRBJ2-7, with D possibly TRBD2 on 6 matching bases. V was pared by 3 bases and J by 3 bases, with 12 bases between. Germline-derived CDR1 and CDR2 are ENHRY and SYGVKD. The CDR3 runs 14 residues. The CDR3 is CAISDGTVNYEQYF. The CDR3, as DNA: TGTGCCATCAGTGACGGGACTGTGAACTACGAGCAGTACTTC.

This rearrangement joins TRBV6-5 to TRBJ2-1; D perhaps matches TRBD2 (5 bases). Germline V gene data show CDR1 as MNHEY and CDR2 as SVGAGI. V was shortened by 9 bases and J by 7 bases, with 19 bases between the two germline ends. There are 14 residues in the CDR3. For the CDR3, the DNA is TGTGCCAGTCATAGCGTCCTCTTTCAGAATGAGCAGTTCTTC. Its protein product is CASHSVLFQNEQFF.

The chain uses TRBV7-2 and TRBJ2-7; the D is unclear. The germline V gene encodes CDR1 SGHTA and CDR2 FQGNSA. CDR3 length: 15 residues. The V and J ends lost 2 bases and 4 bases respectively, with 15 bases between them. The CDR3 protein is CASSLYSHRTYEQYF. DNA of the CDR3: TGTGCCAGCAGCTTATATTCGCACAGAACTTACGAGCAGTACTTC. Full variable domain (remainder filled in from reference TRBV7-2 and TRBJ2-7): GAGVSQSPSNKVTEKGKDVELRCDPISGHTALYWYRQSLGQGLEFLIYFQGNSAPDKSGLPSDRFSAERTGGSVSTLTIQRTQQEDSAVYLCASSLYSHRTYEQYFGPGTRLTVT.

The chain couples TRBV4-1 to TRBJ2-1; TRBD1 matches 7 bases. The CDR3 runs 13 residues. J was trimmed by 9 bases and V by 0 bases; bases with no gene match: 2. The germline V gene encodes CDR1 MGHRA and CDR2 YSYEKL. The CDR3 DNA reads TGCGCCAGCAGCCAAGATAGGGGGCTTGAGCAGTTCTTC. Translated: CASSQDRGLEQFF.

This clone has only one observation. At one end the junction does not follow the germline gene, possibly because of a read error. V usage is TRBV7-8 and J usage is TRBJ1-4, with 7 bases identical to TRBD1. The length of the CDR3 is 12 residues. CDR1 is SGHVS, CDR2 FQNEAQ, per germline. The CDR3 coding sequence is TGTGCCAGCAGCCCAAGGACAGGAGGATGGGCTTTT. Residues: CASSPRTGGWAF.

The rearrangement uses TRBV2 and TRBJ1-5, with D perhaps matching TRBD1 (5 bases). The V end lost 3 bases, the J end lost 6 bases, and 12 bases lay between the germline ends. Germline V lookup: CDR1 SNHLY, CDR2 FYNNEI. The CDR3 length is 14 residues. The chain's CDR3 is CASSDRVVSQPQHF. In nucleotides, the CDR3 is TGTGCCAGCAGTGACAGGGTTGTGAGTCAGCCCCAGCATTTT.

V and J are TRBV27 and TRBJ2-1; D is unresolved. Trimming pared 5 bases from V and 5 bases from J, leaving 4 bases between. CDR3 length: 11 residues. From germline, CDR1 is MNHEY and CDR2 SMNVEV (reference sequence). The CDR3 is CASSRNNEQFF. CDR3 DNA sequence: TGTGCCAGCAGTCGAAACAATGAGCAGTTCTTC.

This chain connects TRBV14 to TRBJ2-7; TRBD2 aligns across 7 bases. Germline V lookup: CDR1 SGHDN, CDR2 FVKESK. Trimming removed 6 bases from V and 5 bases from J; junction bases left unmatched: 16. There are 16 residues in the CDR3. The CDR3 bases are TGTGCCAGCAGGGAAGGGCACAGCGGGGACTTGGACGAGCAGTACTTC. This sequence encodes CASREGHSGDLDEQYF.

This clone was seen once. This chain uses TRBV5-4 with TRBJ2-1, with 10 bases lining up with TRBD1. V shed 4 bases and J 6 bases; nucleotides not matched to a gene: 4. The CDR3 covers 14 residues. Germline values: CDR1 SGHNT, CDR2 YYREEE (reference sequence). The CDR3 nucleotides read TGTGCCAGCAGCGCCCGGACAGGGGGCAATGAGCAGTTCTTC. Translation gives CASSARTGGNEQFF.

The chain employs TRBV28 and TRBJ1-6; no firm D call. The CDR3 runs 12 residues. CDR1 MDHEN and CDR2 SYDVKM come from the germline V gene. The V end was cut by 6 bases, the J end by 12 bases, with 12 bases between. The CDR3 protein is CASSRELRPLHF. The CDR3 DNA reads as TGTGCCAGCAGCCGAGAACTGAGACCCCTCCACTTT.

The V gene is TRBV7-2, the J gene TRBJ1-2; D unresolved. Germline V gives CDR1 SGHTA, CDR2 FQGNSA. The CDR3 runs 13 residues. The ends were cut back, 1 base at V and 8 bases at J, with 11 bases in the middle. In DNA, the CDR3 is TGTGCCAGCAGCTTAGTGGGAGTAAGCGGCTACACCTTC. It encodes CASSLVGVSGYTF.